This T cell receptor (beta chain) appears in the sequencing data of a study of control samples from healthy donors and cancer patients (dated by TCRdb to the early 2020s). Library method: the immunoSEQ multiplex PCR assay. The table comes from immuneACCESS by way of TCRdb, which keeps in-frame sequences with V and J called. Part of the clones is missing from these tables; in studies checked, under half for an unresolved V gene and the rest for unknown reasons. Counted in this sample were about 54,000 clones; 95% to 97% of them appeared once. Together, the top ten hold around 2% of the sample. As to this clone: It lacks a known antigen. Base qualities are missing; no much larger clone stands one base away.

From the germline V gene, CDR1 is MDHEN and CDR2 is SYDVKM. V is pared back by 8 bases and J by 8 bases, with 16 bases lying between the germline termini. Its CDR3 holds 13 amino acids, cysteine through phenylalanine. Only the CDR3 portion is preserved as DNA: 39 bases, with reading frame beginning at the first base. Input material: blood. Here the chain combines TRBV28 and TRBJ2-1; the D call is tentative, TRBD1 or TRBD2, as each matches 5 bases. This receptor was obtained from a woman in her twenties or thirties in good health. The CDR3: CASQGDQVHEQFF. The sequence in DNA is TGTGCCAGCCAAGGGGACCAGGTACATGAGCAGTTCTTC.